This TCR beta chain came from a study of cytomegalovirus exposure and HLA in healthy donors. Findings of the study overall: A later analysis linked a missense variant in DCLRE1C to the trimming of TCR beta V and J genes.

PCR used 60 Vbeta primers and 13 Jbeta primers. Profiling relied on immunoSEQ multiplex PCR, and the TCRdb table lists in-frame clones only, not all of them. Seen here are fewer than 200,000 clones, approximately 82% observed once, and the top ten hold 2.2%. Concerning this clone itself: The antigen is not known.

The source is a woman aged 25-40 years in good health and CMV-seronegative. The sample consisted of PBMCs.

CDR3 nucleotides: TGTGCCAGCAGCCAATTCAGGGGCTCTGGGGCCAACGTCCTGACTTTC. Amino acid sequence: CASSQFRGSGANVLTF. The J gene is TRBJ2-6, the V gene TRBV7-9, with D tentatively TRBD1 (6 bases). Trimming shortened V by 5 bases and J by 0 bases, and 11 bases separated the two germline ends. The CDR3 consists of 16 residues. Germline V lookup: CDR1 SEHNR, CDR2 FQNEAQ (reference sequence).